A selection of T cell receptor beta chains follows, all from one sample in a study of T cell clones after liver transplantation. Repertoires were generated with immunoSEQ multiplex PCR, while TCRdb's copy carries only in-frame clones and drops some. The table includes some 70,000 clones, 80% detected once. The sample consisted of CD4+ T cells from blood, taken before liver transplant. These receptors all stem from a human donor who received a liver transplant. Each CDR3 is given with its conserved first and last residue. D genes are given only for firm matches. Clone sizes are given selectively: once, few, many, or a class where the clone is expanded.

>NA|TRBJ1-2|NA|TRBV5-1
TGCGCCAGCAGTTTTGGGCTTTCGGATGGCTACACCTTC
CASSFGLSDGYTF
>NA|TRBJ2-3|many|TRBV10-1
TGCGCCAGCAGTGCGCGGGACACAGATACGCAGTATTTT
CASSARDTDTQYF
>NA|TRBJ1-5|once|TRBV6-5
TGTGCCAGCAGTCAGAGGCCGTCCAGGCCCCAGCATTTT
CASSQRPSRPQHF
>NA|TRBJ2-1|NA|TRBV11-2
TGTGCCAGCAGCTTAGACCCCTTAACCCGGTTCTACTACAATGAGCAGTTCTTC
CASSLDPLTRFYYNEQFF
>TRBD1|TRBJ2-7|NA|TRBV6-6
TGTGCCAGCAGCGGGAGACAGGGGCGGGTCTACGAGCAGTACTTC
CASSGRQGRVYEQYF
>NA|TRBJ2-5|NA|TRBV7-6
TGTGCCAGCAGCTTATTCGGGGACCAAGAGACCCAGTACTTC
CASSLFGDQETQYF
>NA|TRBJ2-7|once|TRBV6-5
TGTGCCAGCAGCATTAAAGGGGACCACGAGCAGTACTTC
CASSIKGDHEQYF
>TRBD2|TRBJ2-7|once|TRBV7-9
TGTGCCAGCAGCTGGAGCGGGAGTATAACCTACGAGCAGTACTTC
CASSWSGSITYEQYF
>TRBD2|TRBJ2-1|few|TRBV7-9
TGTGCCAGCAGGGATCCTAGCGGATCTTCAGATTTCAATGAGCAGTTCTTC
CASRDPSGSSDFNEQFF
>NA|TRBJ1-4|NA|TRBV19
TGTGCCTCCGGGATTTACACCGAAAAACTGTTTTTT
CASGIYTEKLFF
>NA|TRBJ2-5|NA|TRBV9
TGTGCCAGCAGCCCTCGAGACCAAGAGACCCAGTACTTC
CASSPRDQETQYF
>NA|TRBJ2-6|NA|TRBV7-9
TGTGCCAGCAGCTTAGAGGCGGGCTCTGGGGCCAACGTCCTGACTTTC
CASSLEAGSGANVLTF
>NA|TRBJ1-5|NA|TRBV5-5
TGTGCCAGCAGGGCAGCAGAGGCATATAGCAATCAGCCCCAGCATTTT
CASRAAEAYSNQPQHF
>NA|TRBJ1-5|NA|TRBV5-1
TGCGCCAGCAGCCCGGACGGCCACAATCAGCCCCAGCATTTT
CASSPDGHNQPQHF
>NA|TRBJ2-1|NA|TRBV21-1
TGTGCCAGCAGCAAATTCGTCAATGAGCAGTTCTTC
CASSKFVNEQFF
>TRBD1|TRBJ1-1|NA|TRBV6-5
TGTGCCAGCAGAAAGACAGGGTCGGCCACTGAAGCTTTCTTT
CASRKTGSATEAFF
>TRBD2|TRBJ2-1|NA|TRBV18
TGTGCCAGCTCCGGGACTAGCGGAGACAATGAGCAGTTCTTC
CASSGTSGDNEQFF
>NA|TRBJ2-7|NA|TRBV5-1
TGCGCCAGCAGCTTGTATGCGATCCCGACCTACGAGCAGTACTTC
CASSLYAIPTYEQYF
>NA|TRBJ1-5|NA|TRBV4-1
TGCGCCAGCAGCCAAGATCTAGTCGGGGTTCCCAATCAGCCCCAGCATTTT
CASSQDLVGVPNQPQHF
>NA|TRBJ1-2|NA|TRBV11-1
TGTGCCAGCAGCCCAACAGGGATCTATGGCTACACCTTC
CASSPTGIYGYTF
>TRBD1|TRBJ1-5|few|TRBV9
TGTGCCAGCAGCTGGACAGGGGATGCTGGGCCCCAGCATTTT
CASSWTGDAGPQHF
>TRBD2|TRBJ2-2|NA|TRBV7-2
TGTGCCAGCAGTCGTAAGACTAGCGGGAGCTCCGGGGAGCTGTTTTTT
CASSRKTSGSSGELFF
>TRBD2|TRBJ2-7|few|TRBV10-3
TGTGCCATCAGTGAAGCAGCGGGAGGGACCTACGAGCAGTACTTC
CAISEAAGGTYEQYF
>NA|TRBJ1-3|NA|TRBV11-1
TGTGCCAGCAGCTCACAGGGAAACACCATATATTTT
CASSSQGNTIYF
>TRBD1|TRBJ2-1|NA|TRBV6-1
TGTGCCAGCAGTGAAGCTCCTCCGGGACAGGGCTACAATGAGCAGTTCTTC
CASSEAPPGQGYNEQFF
>NA|TRBJ2-2|NA|TRBV29-1
TGCAGCGTCCACATGGACTGGGGGGAGCTGTTTTTT
CSVHMDWGELFF
>NA|TRBJ1-1|NA|TRBV6-6
TGTGCCAGCAGTCTACAGGGGAACACTGAAGCTTTCTTT
CASSLQGNTEAFF
>NA|TRBJ1-1|NA|TRBV27
TGTGCCAGCAGTTTATTTCCCCGCAGGAGTAACACTGAAGCTTTCTTT
CASSLFPRRSNTEAFF
>NA|TRBJ2-1|NA|TRBV12-1
TGTGCCAGCAGCTTAGAATATATGCGGGACAGGAACTACAATGAGCAGTTCTTC
CASSLEYMRDRNYNEQFF
>NA|TRBJ1-5|NA|TRBV7-2
TGTGCCAGCAGCCCAGAGGGGAACAGGGTCAGCAATCAGCCCCAGCATTTT
CASSPEGNRVSNQPQHF
>TRBD2|TRBJ2-7|NA|TRBV19
TGTGCCAGTAGTATAGTGTCGGCTAGCGGGGCCTACGAGCAGTACTTC
CASSIVSASGAYEQYF
>NA|TRBJ2-7|NA|TRBV10-3
TGTGCCATCAGTGTGTTCGGGACCTACGAGCAGTACTTC
CAISVFGTYEQYF
>TRBD2|TRBJ2-5|NA|TRBV11-2
TGTGCCAGCAGCCGACTAGCGGCCCAAGAGACCCAGTACTTC
CASSRLAAQETQYF
>NA|TRBJ2-1|NA|TRBV28
TGTGCCAGCAGTTCCTCGCCCCGGGGGCACAATGAGCAGTTCTTC
CASSSSPRGHNEQFF
>TRBD1|TRBJ2-1|NA|TRBV18
TGTGCCAGCTCAACCACAGGGCAGGGGGCGAATGAGCAGTTCTTC
CASSTTGQGANEQFF
>NA|TRBJ2-7|NA|TRBV11-1
TGTGCCAGCAGTCTCACTTCGGACCAGTCTGGGGAGCAGTACTTC
CASSLTSDQSGEQYF
>TRBD2|TRBJ2-5|NA|TRBV9
TGTGCCAGCAGCCCCTCAGCGGGAGTGAGGGAGACCCAGTACTTC
CASSPSAGVRETQYF
>TRBD2|TRBJ2-7|NA|TRBV5-6
TGTGCCAGCAGCACCCGACTAGCGGCGTCCTACGAGCAGTACTTC
CASSTRLAASYEQYF
>NA|TRBJ2-6|NA|TRBV7-6
TGTGCCAGCAGCCGTTCTGGGGCTGGGGCCAACGTCCTGACTTTC
CASSRSGAGANVLTF
>NA|TRBJ1-4|NA|TRBV18
TGTGCCAGCTCACCTTTTGGGGAAAAACTGTTTTTT
CASSPFGEKLFF
>NA|TRBJ1-1|NA|TRBV10-3
TGTGCCATCAGTGAAGTACAGGGAGTTACTGAAGCTTTCTTT
CAISEVQGVTEAFF
>TRBD1|TRBJ1-3|NA|TRBV19
TGTGCCAGTAGTATCCGCAGGGGACAGACCTCTGGAAACACCATATATTTT
CASSIRRGQTSGNTIYF
>NA|TRBJ2-4|NA|TRBV5-1
TGCGCCAGCGCTTGGTCAGGGGAGGATAATCAGTACTTC
CASAWSGEDNQYF
>TRBD2|TRBJ2-3|NA|TRBV27
TGTGCCAGCAGAGGGACTAGCGTCGATACGCAGTATTTT
CASRGTSVDTQYF
>NA|TRBJ2-3|NA|TRBV19
TGTGCCAGTAGTATGGGTGTTAGCACAGATACGCAGTATTTT
CASSMGVSTDTQYF
>NA|TRBJ2-3|NA|TRBV10-2
TGCGCCAGCAAAAAAAGCGGGCCCCGCACAGATACGCAGTATTTT
CASKKSGPRTDTQYF
>TRBD1|TRBJ1-1|NA|TRBV9
TGTGCCAGCAGCGTTCAACAGGGGGAGAACACTGAAGCTTTCTTT
CASSVQQGENTEAFF